The rows below give T cell receptor beta chains drawn from one sample of a study of T-cell reconstitution after alpha-beta-depleted transplantation in children. TCRdb reanalysed the PCR reads using MiXCR and keeps one entry per CDR3 protein. The profile shows some 200,000 distinct CDR3 sequences, roughly 6.3% of them singletons. The material was PBMCs, obtained before TCRalphabeta/CD19-depleted stem cell transplant. The receptor source for this set is a girl under three years old with combined immunodeficiency, due to receive a stem cell transplant. CDR3s include the opening cysteine and the closing phenylalanine or tryptophan.

>TRBJ2-7|TRBV5-1
CASSGGTSTYEQYF
>TRBJ2-3|TRBV20-1
CSASGLAGTTDTQYF
>TRBJ1-1|TRBV11-2
CASSLEGSGGSEAFF
>TRBJ2-1|TRBV7-2
CASSLAPWDEQFF
>TRBJ1-1|TRBV7-9
CASSPVTGTEAFF
>TRBJ2-1|TRBV7-7
CASSSTAGSNEQFF
>TRBJ2-1|TRBV7-6
CASSLVGGDEQFF
>TRBJ2-7|TRBV7-2
CASSLRRLTYEQYF
>TRBJ2-2|TRBV4-3
CASSHGSGASTGELFF
>TRBJ2-5|TRBV20-1
CSALNPGLAKRETQYF
>TRBJ2-7|TRBV12-3/TRBV12-4
CASTTWTGRGEQYF
>TRBJ2-7|TRBV27
CASSSGTALAISSEQYF
>TRBJ1-1|TRBV6-5
CASSYGVTNTEAFF
>TRBJ2-2|TRBV12-3/TRBV12-4
CASSLPGGITGELFF
>TRBJ1-5|TRBV7-8
CASINQGRGNQPQHF
>TRBJ1-5|TRBV28
CASTTGGYQPQHF
>TRBJ1-5|TRBV12-3/TRBV12-4
CASTPAGQINQPQHF
>TRBJ2-7|TRBV7-6
CASTRDRGAYEQYF
>TRBJ2-1|TRBV16
CASSQYRGSYNEQFF
>TRBJ2-1|TRBV6-9
CAASYFRGQGGLSGVSYNEQFF
>TRBJ2-7|TRBV6-1
CASREGQFYYEQYF
>TRBJ1-5|TRBV28
CASKPRAGNQPQHF
>TRBJ2-1|TRBV29-1
CSVEGDSPYNEQFF
>TRBJ2-1|TRBV28
CASSLQYNEQFF
>TRBJ2-5|TRBV28
CASSLEVQAETQYF
>TRBJ2-7|TRBV4-3
CASSTRTSGGYEQYF
>TRBJ1-5|TRBV6-2/TRBV6-3
CASSYLLGASRNQPQHF
>TRBJ2-3|TRBV12-3/TRBV12-4
CASSTGQGTQYF
>TRBJ2-7|TRBV7-9
CASSFPNAEGQDYEQYF
>TRBJ2-1|TRBV5-1
CASSLNSLSYNEQFF
>TRBJ2-1|TRBV29-1
CSVEVSGGGSLSYNEQFF
>TRBJ1-6|TRBV4-1
CASSLDRGSPLHF
>TRBJ2-1|TRBV6-1
CASSRTSTYNEQFF
>TRBJ1-3|TRBV29-1
CSVGAGSGNTIYF
>TRBJ2-7|TRBV20-1
CSASSELSRYEQYF
>TRBJ1-2|TRBV12-3/TRBV12-4
CASSVGTGGRLGGYTF
>TRBJ2-7|TRBV5-5
CASSWGTGAYEQYF
>TRBJ1-1|TRBV9
CASSAEMNTEAFF
>TRBJ2-7|TRBV11-2
CASSFQLGSSYEQYF
>TRBJ2-1|TRBV27
CASSLGTGTTNEQFF